This is a list of T cell receptor beta chains from one sample in a study of blood T cell repertoires in COVID-19. Assay used: immunoSEQ multiplex PCR; TCRdb lists only in-frame clones, some missing. The sample lists about 250,000 clones; about three quarters were seen once. Sequenced input: peripheral blood. The receptors originated from a woman at least 80 years old with acute or convalescent COVID-19. CDR3s include the opening cysteine and the closing phenylalanine or tryptophan. The D gene is left open where the match is weak. Rows give clone size only sometimes, using once, few, many, or a class for an expanded clone.

NA | TRBJ2-5 | NA | TRBV19 | CASSIGRQVRIETQYF | TGTGCCAGTAGTATAGGGAGACAGGTCCGGATAGAGACCCAGTACTTC
NA | TRBJ1-4 | NA | TRBV3-1/TRBV3-2 | CASSQTGAGAEEKLFF | TGTGCCAGCAGCCAAACCGGGGCGGGGGCGGAAGAAAAACTGTTTTTT
TRBD2 | TRBJ2-7 | NA | TRBV19 | CASTRTSPGAYEQYF | TGTGCCAGTACTCGGACTAGCCCCGGGGCTTACGAGCAGTACTTC
NA | TRBJ2-1 | NA | TRBV5-4 | CASSQRQANEQFF | TGTGCCAGCAGCCAGCGACAGGCCAATGAGCAGTTCTTC
TRBD1 | TRBJ1-2 | NA | TRBV18 | CASSQGQGESGYTF | TGTGCCAGCTCACAAGGACAGGGGGAGTCTGGCTACACCTTC
NA | TRBJ2-2 | NA | TRBV19 | CASSIRLRTNTGELFF | TGTGCCAGTAGTATACGTTTGCGGACTAACACCGGGGAGCTGTTTTTT
NA | TRBJ2-7 | NA | TRBV7-9 | CASSKVVGAYEQYF | TGTGCCAGCAGCAAAGTGGTAGGGGCCTACGAGCAGTACTTC
TRBD2 | TRBJ2-5 | NA | TRBV5-1 | CASSFGLAGGTQETQYF | TGCGCCAGCAGCTTTGGACTAGCGGGGGGGACTCAAGAGACCCAGTACTTC
NA | TRBJ2-7 | NA | TRBV15 | CATSRDNYEQYF | TGTGCCACCAGCAGAGACAACTACGAGCAGTACTTC
NA | TRBJ2-7 | NA | TRBV3-1/TRBV3-2 | CASSHLHEQYF | TGTGCCAGCAGCCATCTCCACGAGCAGTACTTC
NA | TRBJ1-5 | NA | TRBV3-1/TRBV3-2 | CASSQDVGGPQHF | TGTGCCAGCAGCCAAGATGTCGGGGGGCCCCAGCATTTT
TRBD1 | TRBJ1-1 | NA | TRBV27 | CASSRQGNTEAFF | TGTGCCAGCAGTAGACAGGGGAACACTGAAGCTTTCTTT
NA | TRBJ2-2 | few | TRBV3-1/TRBV3-2 | CASGGTGELFF | TGTGCCAGCGGCGGGACCGGGGAGCTGTTTTTT
TRBD2 | TRBJ2-3 | NA | TRBV5-1 | CASSLGLAGALDTQYF | TGCGCCAGCAGCTTAGGGCTAGCGGGAGCCCTAGATACGCAGTATTTT
TRBD1 | TRBJ1-2 | NA | TRBV9 | CASSPPTGGYGYTF | TGTGCCAGCAGCCCCCCGACAGGGGGCTATGGCTACACCTTC
NA | TRBJ2-1 | NA | TRBV11-1 | CASSLGYVQINEQFF | TGTGCCAGCAGCTTAGGTTACGTTCAGATCAATGAGCAGTTCTTC
NA | TRBJ1-1 | few | TRBV6-1 | CASSERQGSSEAFF | TGTGCCAGCAGTGAAAGGCAGGGCAGTTCTGAAGCTTTCTTT
TRBD2 | TRBJ2-3 | NA | TRBV24-1 | CATSDTSGSGDTQYF | TGTGCCACCAGTGATACTAGCGGGAGTGGAGATACGCAGTATTTT
NA | TRBJ2-6 | NA | TRBV14 | CASRIPQGTGANVLTF | TGTGCCAGCAGGATTCCCCAGGGTACTGGGGCCAACGTCCTGACTTTC
TRBD2 | TRBJ2-2 | NA | TRBV5-4 | CASSRSGLASNTGELFF | TGTGCCAGCAGCCGTTCGGGACTAGCGTCGAACACCGGGGAGCTGTTTTTT
TRBD1 | TRBJ2-1 | NA | TRBV5-6 | CASSSRHQQGSSYNEQFF | TGTGCCAGCAGCTCAAGACACCAACAGGGGAGCTCCTACAATGAGCAGTTCTTC
TRBD2 | TRBJ2-1 | few | TRBV5-1 | CASSLGLAGLSSYNEQFF | TGCGCCAGCAGCTTGGGACTAGCGGGATTAAGCTCCTACAATGAGCAGTTCTTC
NA | TRBJ1-1 | NA | TRBV7-9 | CASSLVAGAGGEAFF | TGTGCCAGCAGCTTAGTAGCGGGAGCCGGCGGTGAAGCTTTCTTT
TRBD2 | TRBJ2-1 | NA | TRBV7-9 | CASSRWEGRNEQFF | TGTGCCAGCAGCCGGTGGGAGGGCCGGAATGAGCAGTTCTTC
NA | TRBJ2-2 | NA | TRBV15 | CATSRAPGAGELFF | TGTGCCACCAGCAGAGCTCCGGGGGCCGGGGAGCTGTTTTTT
NA | TRBJ2-3 | few | TRBV7-9 | CATSPSGTRTDTQYF | TGTGCCACTTCCCCTAGTGGAACACGCACAGATACGCAGTATTTT
TRBD2 | TRBJ2-1 | NA | TRBV3-1/TRBV3-2 | CASRTSGRANEQFF | TGTGCCAGCAGGACTAGCGGGAGGGCCAATGAGCAGTTCTTC
NA | TRBJ2-5 | NA | TRBV7-9 | CASRHRGGETQYF | TGTGCCAGCAGACACAGGGGAGGAGAGACCCAGTACTTC
NA | TRBJ1-6 | NA | TRBV6-5 | CASGTGNNSPLHF | TGTGCCAGCGGAACAGGGAATAATTCACCCCTCCACTTT
TRBD1 | TRBJ1-1 | NA | TRBV9 | CASSLGQGRLNTEAFF | TGTGCCAGCAGCTTAGGACAGGGCAGATTGAACACTGAAGCTTTCTTT
TRBD2 | TRBJ2-1 | NA | TRBV11-3 | CASSSGTSGAYNEQFF | TGTGCCAGCAGCTCAGGGACTAGCGGGGCCTACAATGAGCAGTTCTTC